Following are 15 T cell receptor beta chains from one sample sequenced in a study of blood T cell repertoires in COVID-19. Some clones are missing from TCRdb's copy, which holds only in-frame ones; the method was immunoSEQ multiplex PCR. The sample yields 90,000 to 100,000 clones, about 85% seen once. The sample consisted of peripheral blood. These receptors were collected from a man between 70 and 80 years old with acute or convalescent COVID-19.

This chain links TRBV2 with TRBJ2-1, with D perhaps TRBD2 (7 bases). Germline CDR1 is SNHLY and CDR2 is FYNNEI. V shed 1 base and J shed 9 bases, with 13 bases lying between them. The CDR3 covers 14 residues. DNA of the CDR3: TGTGCCAGCAGTGAAGGTGCGCGGGGGCCTGAGCAGTTCTTC. Translation gives CASSEGARGPEQFF. The full variable domain, rest sourced from reference TRBV2 and TRBJ2-1, is EPEVTQTPSHQVTQMGQEVILRCVPISNHLYFYWYRQILGQKVEFLVSFYNNEISEKSEIFDDQFSVERPDGSNFTLKIRSTKLEDSAMYFCASSEGARGPEQFFGPGTRLTVL.

The chain is built from TRBV5-6 and TRBJ1-3; no clear D. V dropped 0 bases and J dropped 0 bases, with 10 bases sitting between them. This CDR3 is 16 amino acids long. Germline CDR1 is SGHDT and CDR2 is YYEEEE. The CDR3: CASSLGAGLSGNTIYF. The CDR3 DNA sequence: TGTGCCAGCAGCTTGGGGGCAGGTCTCTCTGGAAACACCATATATTTT.

V gene TRBV28 combines with J gene TRBJ1-1; D call uncertain. This CDR3 spans 15 amino acids. Germline CDR1 MDHEN, CDR2 SYDVKM. V gave up 7 bases and J gave up 10 bases, with 25 bases separating them. The CDR3 coding sequence is TGTGCCAGCACCACAGCCCGGGAAGCCGGCCGGGTAGCTTTCTTT. Amino acids: CASTTAREAGRVAFF.

The V call is TRBV2, the J call TRBJ1-1, with 7 bases aligning to TRBD1. Looked up from germline, CDR1 is SNHLY and CDR2 is FYNNEI. The CDR3 contains 11 residues. V was pared by 6 bases and J by 10 bases, with 5 bases of the junction left unmatched. CDR3 sequence reads: CASRTGVGAFF. Here the CDR3 DNA reads TGTGCCAGCAGAACAGGGGTAGGAGCTTTCTTT.

The genes are TRBV5-1 and TRBJ1-4; D might be TRBD1 (5 bases). CDR1 SGHRS and CDR2 YFSETQ come from the germline V gene. With 4 bases removed from V and 3 bases from J, the gap between germline ends came to 7 bases. This CDR3 comprises 13 residues. CDR3 sequence (DNA): TGCGCCAGCAGCCGGGACTCTAATGAAAAACTGTTTTTT. Translation: CASSRDSNEKLFF.

V usage is TRBV5-1 and J usage is TRBJ1-1; possibly TRBD1 for D (5 bases). Between the trimmed V and J ends, which lost 4 bases and 4 bases, there was a span of 11 bases. The CDR3 has 13 amino acids. Germline V lookup: CDR1 SGHRS, CDR2 YFSETQ. This chain's CDR3 is CASSISGGTEAFF. DNA for the CDR3: TGCGCCAGCAGCATTTCGGGGGGCACTGAAGCTTTCTTT.

This sequence joins TRBV29-1 and TRBJ2-3; the D gene is possibly TRBD2 (6 bases). CDR3 size: 12 residues. V dropped 4 bases and J dropped 5 bases, with 10 bases sitting between them. Germline V gives CDR1 SQVTM, CDR2 ANQGSEA. The CDR3 protein is CSVVRLGDTQYF. The CDR3 region has the DNA TGCAGCGTTGTTCGACTAGGAGATACGCAGTATTTT.

The chain links TRBV10-3 to TRBJ1-3; TRBD1 matches at 7 bases. J gave up 0 bases and V 8 bases, and 1 base lay outside the gene matches. This CDR3 is built from 13 residues. The germline V gene encodes CDR1 ENHRY and CDR2 SYGVKD. This CDR3 reads CAIRDSSGNTIYF. CDR3 DNA: TGTGCCATCCGGGACAGCTCTGGAAACACCATATATTTT.

The rearrangement joins TRBV5-6 to TRBJ2-1; D possibly corresponds to TRBD2 (5 bases). The CDR3 extends over 15 amino acids. From germline, CDR1 is SGHDT and CDR2 YYEEEE. Trimming removed 0 bases from V and 3 bases from J, with 10 bases in between. CDR3 bases: TGTGCCAGCAGCTTGGTCGTAGGGAGCTACAATGAGCAGTTCTTC. Translated: CASSLVVGSYNEQFF.

The CDR3 sequence: CASSLSGYGYTF. Here the CDR3 DNA reads TGTGCCAGCAGTTTATCAGGGTATGGCTACACCTTC. The rearrangement links TRBV28 to TRBJ1-2; D is perhaps TRBD1 (5 bases). From germline, CDR1 is MDHEN and CDR2 SYDVKM. V lost 1 base and J lost 5, with 5 bases in between. This CDR3 contains 12 residues.

This chain links TRBV9 with TRBJ1-1, with D tentatively TRBD1 (6 bases). Germline assignment: CDR1 SGDLS and CDR2 YYNGEE. V lost 1 base and J 1 base, leaving 11 bases between the germline ends. This CDR3 contains 15 residues. The CDR3 loop is CASSVSAGENTEAFF. CDR3 DNA: TGTGCCAGCAGCGTATCAGCAGGGGAGAACACTGAAGCTTTCTTT.

This clone was detected only once. This rearrangement joins TRBV5-1 to TRBJ1-1, with 8 bases that match TRBD1. Germline V CDR1 and CDR2: SGHRS, YFSETQ. Trimming took 4 bases from V and 3 from J; bases not matched to a gene: 14. CDR3 length: 17 residues. The CDR3 loop reads CASSLPGQVESYTEAFF. CDR3 DNA sequence: TGCGCCAGCAGCCTCCCGGGACAGGTAGAGTCGTACACTGAAGCTTTCTTT.

The chain joins TRBV29-1 to TRBJ1-4; D perhaps matches TRBD1 (6 bases). Germline CDR1 reads SQVTM; CDR2 reads ANQGSEA. The CDR3 is 17 amino acids. Trimming pared 4 bases from V and 3 bases from J, leaving 21 bases between. The CDR3 DNA follows: TGCAGCGTTGTGGGCTGGGGCTCAGGGGTGGCTAATGAAAAACTGTTTTTT. It codes for CSVVGWGSGVANEKLFF. Together with reference TRBV29-1 and TRBJ1-4, the CDR3 gives the full variable domain: SAVISQKPSRDICQRGTSLTIQCQVDSQVTMMFWYRQQPGQSLTLIATANQGSEATYESGFVIDKFPISRPNLTFSTLTVSNMSPEDSSIYLCSVVGWGSGVANEKLFFGSGTQLSVL.

The chain carries TRBV11-2 and TRBJ2-1; D is unresolved. In germline, CDR1 is SGHAT, CDR2 FQNNGV. The V end was cut by 3 bases, the J end by 0 bases, with 6 bases between. The CDR3 is 14 residues long. CDR3 in amino acids: CASSLRSSYNEQFF. The DNA of the CDR3 is TGTGCCAGCAGCTTGAGAAGCTCCTACAATGAGCAGTTCTTC. The variable domain in full, completed from reference TRBV11-2 and TRBJ2-1, reads EAGVAQSPRYKIIEKRQSVAFWCNPISGHATLYWYQQILGQGPKLLIQFQNNGVVDDSQLPKDRFSAERLKGVDSTLKIQPAKLEDSAVYLCASSLRSSYNEQFFGPGTRLTVL.

The rearrangement joins TRBV5-1 to TRBJ1-2; no definite D call. This CDR3 is built from 14 residues. CDR1 and CDR2 from the germline V gene are SGHRS and YFSETQ. V lost 3 bases to trimming and J lost 6 bases, with 15 bases between them. Here the CDR3 reads CASSSGGRADGYTF. Here the CDR3 DNA reads TGCGCCAGCAGCTCCGGCGGCAGAGCGGATGGCTACACCTTC.